Shown below are 7 T cell receptor beta chains from a single sample sequenced in a study of blood T cells in healthy people across ages (dated by TCRdb to 2015 to 2017). The library was prepared using 5' RACE. Sequencer: Illumina HiSeq 2500. The second PCR ran for roughly 6 to 11 cycles and used a J-beta primer mix along with a sample-barcoded 5' primer. In TCRdb, the public reads were trimmed at Q25 with fastp and aligned with MiXCR, with productive beta chains retained. A single entry per CDR3 protein holds the most common genes and DNA from its merged rows. In all, the sample holds about 780,000 distinct CDR3 sequences, and about 26% of those were seen once. Together, the top ten hold over 2.5% of the sample. These data were also reused for a study on T cells of mothers and their children.

The source material was blood. Source of these receptors: a boy younger than 18 in good health.

This chain links TRBV7-2 with TRBJ2-4; D is ambiguous. CDR3 length equals 13 residues. The ends were cut back, 5 bases at V and 8 bases at J, with 13 bases in the middle. Germline-derived CDR1 and CDR2 are SGHTA and FQGNSA. As DNA, the CDR3 is TGTGCCAGCAGCCTCGGTATTCTTGACATTCAGTACTTC. Amino acids: CASSLGILDIQYF.

The CDR3 DNA is TGTGCCAGCAGCCAGACCGGGTTCGGGGGTCAAAATGAGCAGTTCTTC. It specifies CASSQTGFGGQNEQFF. This sequence joins TRBV27 and TRBJ2-1, with D possibly being TRBD2 (6 bases). The V and J ends lost 6 bases and 7 bases respectively, with 22 bases between them. Germline CDR1 reads MNHEY; CDR2 reads SMNVEV (reference sequence). The CDR3 is made up of 16 amino acids.

V and J are TRBV11-2 and TRBJ2-7; no clear D. This CDR3 spans 14 amino acids. V was pared by 1 base and J by 2 bases, with 9 bases between. Germline V gene data show CDR1 as SGHAT and CDR2 as FQNNGV. The CDR3 coding sequence is TGTGCCAGCAGCTTAGTAGGTCAGGCCTACGAGCAGTACTTC. Encoded protein: CASSLVGQAYEQYF.

This clonotype was picked up a small number of times. The chain couples TRBV27 to TRBJ1-4; unclear D gene. This CDR3 comprises 14 residues. CDR1 and CDR2 (germline): MNHEY, SMNVEV (reference sequence). Trimming removed 6 bases from V and 0 bases from J, with 8 bases in between. CDR3 in amino acids: CASRYIATNEKLFF. Here the CDR3 DNA reads TGTGCCAGCAGATACATAGCAACTAATGAAAAACTGTTTTTT.

This clonotype was detected only a few times. The V and J genes are TRBV3-1 and TRBJ2-5; 8 bases map to TRBD2. The junction had 9 bases not matched to a gene; V was cut back by 5 bases and J by 1 base. Per the germline V gene, CDR1 is LGHDT and CDR2 is YNNKEL (reference sequence). The CDR3 runs to 16 residues. The CDR3 here is CASSYVTAGVQETQYF. In DNA form, the CDR3 reads TGTGCCAGCAGCTACGTCACAGCGGGGGTCCAAGAGACCCAGTACTTC.

The chain carries TRBV4-1 and TRBJ2-5, with TRBD1 as a possible D gene (6 bases). The tail of the sequence fits TRBJ2-7 better, so the J call may be wrong. CDR3 length: 17 residues. CDR1 is MGHRA and CDR2 is YSYEKL in the germline V gene. As DNA, the CDR3 is TGCGCCAGCAGCCAAGATCCGCGACAGGCAAGCTCCTACGAGCAGTACTTC. Translation gives CASSQDPRQASSYEQYF.

This clonotype has just a few counts. The J gene is TRBJ2-5, the V gene TRBV5-1, with no clear D. The J call may be in error: the DNA end matches TRBJ2-7 better. Germline V CDR1 and CDR2: SGHRS, YFSETQ. The CDR3 is made up of 16 amino acids. This chain's CDR3 is CASSLALSSRQLEQYF. The CDR3 nucleotides are TGCGCCAGCAGCTTGGCCTTGAGTTCAAGGCAACTCGAGCAGTACTTC.